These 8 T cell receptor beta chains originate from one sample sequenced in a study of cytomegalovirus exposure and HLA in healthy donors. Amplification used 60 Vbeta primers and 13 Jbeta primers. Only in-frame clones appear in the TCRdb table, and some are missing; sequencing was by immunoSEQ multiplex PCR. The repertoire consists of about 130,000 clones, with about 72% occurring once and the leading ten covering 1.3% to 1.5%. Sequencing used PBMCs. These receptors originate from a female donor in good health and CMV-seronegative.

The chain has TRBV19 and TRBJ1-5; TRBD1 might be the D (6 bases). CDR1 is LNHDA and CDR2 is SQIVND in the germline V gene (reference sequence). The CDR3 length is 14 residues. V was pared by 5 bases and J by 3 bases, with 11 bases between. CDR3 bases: TGTGCCAGTAGTGCACAGGGTTTCAATCAGCCCCAGCATTTT. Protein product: CASSAQGFNQPQHF.

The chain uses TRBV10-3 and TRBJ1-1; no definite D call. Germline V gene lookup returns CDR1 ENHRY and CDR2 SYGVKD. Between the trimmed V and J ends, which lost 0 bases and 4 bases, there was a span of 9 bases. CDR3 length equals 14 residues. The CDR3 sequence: CAISESAGTTEAFF. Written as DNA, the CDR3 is TGTGCCATCAGTGAGTCGGCAGGCACCACTGAAGCTTTCTTT.

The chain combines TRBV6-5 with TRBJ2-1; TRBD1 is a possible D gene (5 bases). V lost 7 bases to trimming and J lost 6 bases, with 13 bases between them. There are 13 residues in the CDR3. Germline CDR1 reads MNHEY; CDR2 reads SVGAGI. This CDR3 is CASTGVGLNEQFF. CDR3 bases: TGTGCCAGCACTGGGGTGGGGCTCAATGAGCAGTTCTTC.

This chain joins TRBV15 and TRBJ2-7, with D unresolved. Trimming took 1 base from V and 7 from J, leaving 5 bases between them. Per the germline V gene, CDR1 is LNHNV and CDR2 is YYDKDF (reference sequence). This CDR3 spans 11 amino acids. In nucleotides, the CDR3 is TGTGCCACCAGCAGAGGAGAGGAGCAGTACTTC. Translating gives CATSRGEEQYF. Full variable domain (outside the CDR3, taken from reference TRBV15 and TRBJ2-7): DAMVIQNPRYQVTQFGKPVTLSCSQTLNHNVMYWYQQKSSQAPKLLFHYYDKDFNNEADTPDNFQSRRPNTSFCFLDIRSPGLGDTAMYLCATSRGEEQYFGPGTRLTVT.

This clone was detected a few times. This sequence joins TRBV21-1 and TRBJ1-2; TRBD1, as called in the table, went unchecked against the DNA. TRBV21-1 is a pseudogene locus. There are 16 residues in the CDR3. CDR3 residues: CASSKRRRGANYGYTF. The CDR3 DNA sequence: TGTGCCAGCAGCAAGAGGCGCAGGGGGGCTAACTATGGCTACACCTTC.

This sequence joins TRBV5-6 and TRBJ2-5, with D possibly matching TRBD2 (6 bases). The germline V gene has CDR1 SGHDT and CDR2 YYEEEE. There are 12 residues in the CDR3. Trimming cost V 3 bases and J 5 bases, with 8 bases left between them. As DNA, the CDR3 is TGTGCCAGCAGCTGGGCGGGGGAGACCCAGTACTTC. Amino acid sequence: CASSWAGETQYF.

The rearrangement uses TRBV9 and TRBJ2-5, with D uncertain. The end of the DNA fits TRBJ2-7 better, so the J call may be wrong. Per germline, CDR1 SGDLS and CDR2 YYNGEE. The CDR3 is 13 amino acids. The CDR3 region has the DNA TGTGCCAGCAGCGTAGGCGTATCCTACGAGCAGTACTTC. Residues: CASSVGVSYEQYF.

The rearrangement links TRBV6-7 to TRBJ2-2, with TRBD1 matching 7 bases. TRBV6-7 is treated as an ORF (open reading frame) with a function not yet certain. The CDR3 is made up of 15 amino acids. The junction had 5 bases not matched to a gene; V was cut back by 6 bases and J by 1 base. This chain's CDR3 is CASSADRVNTGELFF. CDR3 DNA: TGTGCCAGCAGCGCAGACAGGGTGAACACCGGGGAGCTGTTTTTT.